The 13 T cell receptor beta chains below come from one sample, sequenced in a study of cytomegalovirus exposure and HLA in healthy donors. The primer mix had 60 Vbeta and 13 Jbeta primers. This table comes from immunoSEQ multiplex PCR, and its TCRdb copy is limited to in-frame clones, with some not included. The sample lists fewer than 200,000 clones, 75% to 80% seen once, with approximately 6.3% in the top ten. Sequencing was carried out using PBMCs. These receptors originate from a middle-aged man in good health and CMV-seropositive.

This sequence joins TRBV5-1 and TRBJ2-1, with 8 positions matching TRBD2. The V gene end was trimmed by 2 bases and the J gene end by 1 base; junction bases not matched to a gene: 5. CDR1 and CDR2 from the germline V gene are SGHRS and YFSETQ. This CDR3 contains 16 residues. The CDR3 sequence is CASSLQAGVSYNEQFF. The CDR3 nucleotides read TGCGCCAGCAGCTTACAAGCGGGAGTGTCCTACAATGAGCAGTTCTTC.

V and J are TRBV11-3 and TRBJ2-7; 8 nucleotides agree with TRBD2. This CDR3 contains 17 residues. Germline lookup yields CDR1 SGHNT and CDR2 YENEEA. V lost 0 bases, J lost 0 bases, and 7 bases stayed unmatched. The DNA for the CDR3 is TGTGCCAGCAGCTTAGATTGGGCCAGCGGGAGCTCCTACGAGCAGTACTTC. Translated: CASSLDWASGSSYEQYF.

The V call is TRBV6-5, the J call TRBJ2-7; TRBD2 is a possible D gene (6 bases). This CDR3 is 13 amino acids long. Trimming stripped 7 bases from V and 4 bases from J, with 14 bases between. The V gene's germline CDR1 is MNHEY and CDR2 SVGAGI. In DNA, the CDR3 is TGTGCCAGCATGCGGGAAGTAGCGTACGAGCAGTACTTC. As protein: CASMREVAYEQYF.

The rearrangement joins TRBV6-5 to TRBJ1-2; no definite D call. The germline CDR1 and CDR2 sequences are MNHEY and SVGAGI. The ends were cut back, 2 bases at V and 0 bases at J, with 13 bases in the middle. This CDR3 comprises 16 residues. Here the CDR3 DNA reads TGTGCCAGCAGTTACGGGCAGGCGAGGGCTAACTATGGCTACACCTTC. It encodes CASSYGQARANYGYTF.

The chain employs TRBV7-9 and TRBJ1-5; D uncertain. Germline CDR1 is SEHNR and CDR2 is FQNEAQ (reference sequence). Trimming took off 1 base at V and 3 bases at J, with 7 bases between the two ends. CDR3 length: 14 amino acids. The CDR3 reads CASSLGQDNQPQHF. The DNA for the CDR3 is TGTGCCAGCAGCTTAGGGCAGGACAATCAGCCCCAGCATTTT.

The V and J genes are TRBV19 and TRBJ2-1; 12 bases agree with TRBD2. CDR1 LNHDA and CDR2 SQIVND come from the germline V gene (reference sequence). V lost 7 bases, J lost 7 bases, and 5 bases stayed unmatched. The CDR3 runs 14 residues. The CDR3: CASTSGRVGNEQFF. CDR3 DNA sequence: TGTGCCAGTACTAGCGGGAGGGTTGGTAATGAGCAGTTCTTC.

This clone was seen a handful of times. The J gene is TRBJ2-5, the V gene TRBV5-1; 7 bases map to TRBD1. Germline-derived CDR1 and CDR2 are SGHRS and YFSETQ. The V gene end was trimmed by 4 bases and the J gene end by 3 bases; junction bases not matched to a gene: 6. This CDR3 is built from 14 residues. The CDR3 nucleotides read TGCGCCAGCAGCCAGGGACAGAACAAAGAGACCCAGTACTTC. This sequence encodes CASSQGQNKETQYF.

The CDR3 DNA is TGTGCCAGCAGGTCAAGGCGGAGCGGGAGGGCCGTGGAGTATTTT. It translates to CASRSRRSGRAVEYF. The chain recombines TRBV11-1 with TRBJ2-3; 10 positions agree with TRBD2. Looked up from germline, CDR1 is SGHAT and CDR2 is FQDESV (reference sequence). This CDR3 comprises 15 residues. Unmatched junction bases numbered 16, after V lost 6 bases and J lost 13 bases.

The genes are TRBV28 and TRBJ2-7; 7 bases fit TRBD2. V lost 5 bases, J lost 4 bases, and 11 bases stayed unmatched. CDR1 is MDHEN, CDR2 SYDVKM, per germline. CDR3 length equals 15 residues. The CDR3 region is CASSPRGRAEYEQYF. The DNA of the CDR3 is TGTGCCAGCAGTCCGAGAGGGAGGGCCGAGTACGAGCAGTACTTC.

The J gene is TRBJ2-2, the V gene TRBV5-1, with 8 positions matching TRBD2. The J segment lost 6 bases and the V segment lost 5 bases, leaving 9 bases of the junction unmatched. This CDR3 comprises 15 residues. Germline assignment: CDR1 SGHRS and CDR2 YFSETQ. The CDR3 here is CASRGNGLAAGELFF. The CDR3 bases are TGCGCCAGCAGGGGGAATGGACTAGCAGCCGGGGAGCTGTTTTTT.

The rearrangement joins TRBV11-3 to TRBJ2-5, with D perhaps matching TRBD2 (5 bases). Trimming removed 3 bases at V and 2 bases at J, with 16 bases between. The germline V gene encodes CDR1 SGHNT and CDR2 YENEEA. CDR3 length: 16 residues. CDR3 DNA sequence: TGTGCCAGCAGCTTTGGACGAGGGAATGTACAAGAGACCCAGTACTTC. As protein: CASSFGRGNVQETQYF.

The chain couples TRBV7-6 to TRBJ2-1; 7 nucleotides match TRBD2. Germline CDR1 and CDR2: SGHVS and FNYEAQ. CDR3 length: 18 amino acids. V dropped 1 base and J dropped 5; count of bases not matched to a gene: 14. This CDR3 reads CASSLVWGGRSDHNEQFF. The CDR3 DNA reads as TGTGCCAGCAGCTTAGTATGGGGCGGGAGAAGCGATCACAATGAGCAGTTCTTC.

This clone occurred a few times. The chain combines TRBV10-3 with TRBJ1-1, with D tentatively TRBD1 (6 bases). CDR3 length: 13 residues. Trimming pared 5 bases from V and 1 base from J, leaving 8 bases between. CDR1 is ENHRY, CDR2 SYGVKD, per germline. The CDR3 nucleotides are TGTGCCATCAGTTTACAGGGGAACACTGAAGCTTTCTTT. Amino acids: CAISLQGNTEAFF.